Listed below are T cell receptor beta chains from one sample, sequenced in a study of T cell repertoires in cytomegalovirus infection. What these receptors recognize is not known. TCRdb recomputed calls from the reads with MiXCR, one row per CDR3 protein. This table holds hundreds of thousands of distinct CDR3 sequences, more than 30% found once. The source material was cultured PBMCs, sampled from culture after CMV antigen stimulation. The source of these receptors is a human donor in good health (CMV status not recorded). Some clones in this sample may be carry-over from other donors' samples. Both conserved end residues are part of each CDR3. Each record gives: V gene, clone size, J gene, D gene, CDR3 protein, CDR3 DNA. D genes are given only for firm matches. Some rows have no size entry. The others give once, few or many, or a class for an expanded clone.

v_call: TRBV6-1; clone_size: -; j_call: TRBJ2-3; d_call: -; cdr3_aa: CASRPETGFLRLGTDTQYF; cdr3_nt: TGTGCCAGCAGACCCGAGACAGGTTTCCTTCGGTTGGGCACAGATACGCAGTATTTT
v_call: TRBV12-3/TRBV12-4; clone_size: few; j_call: TRBJ2-1; d_call: TRBD2; cdr3_aa: CASSEGTSGRWRGEQFF; cdr3_nt: TGTGCCAGCAGTGAAGGGACTAGCGGGAGGTGGCGGGGTGAGCAGTTCTTC
v_call: TRBV19; clone_size: few; j_call: TRBJ2-2; d_call: -; cdr3_aa: CASSNTGAAGTGELFF; cdr3_nt: TGTGCCAGTAGTAACACAGGGGCCGCGGGGACCGGGGAGCTGTTTTTT
v_call: TRBV20-1; clone_size: -; j_call: TRBJ2-4; d_call: TRBD1; cdr3_aa: CSAFRDREVKNIQYF; cdr3_nt: TGCAGTGCTTTCCGGGACAGGGAAGTCAAAAACATTCAGTACTTC
v_call: TRBV7-9; clone_size: -; j_call: TRBJ2-7; d_call: TRBD2; cdr3_aa: CASSLGQLAGHNEQYF; cdr3_nt: TGTGCCAGCAGCTTAGGACAACTAGCGGGGCACAATGAGCAGTACTTC
v_call: TRBV7-2; clone_size: few; j_call: TRBJ2-2; d_call: -; cdr3_aa: CASSPGLTRGTGELFF; cdr3_nt: TGTGCCAGCAGCCCCGGTTTGACTAGAGGTACCGGGGAGCTGTTTTTT
v_call: TRBV13; clone_size: many; j_call: TRBJ1-2; d_call: -; cdr3_aa: CASSLGTGNYGYTF; cdr3_nt: TGTGCCAGCAGCTTAGGTACAGGGAACTATGGCTACACCTTC
v_call: TRBV27; clone_size: -; j_call: TRBJ1-1; d_call: TRBD1; cdr3_aa: CASSLLGTGGAGTEAFF; cdr3_nt: TGTGCCAGCAGTTTATTAGGGACAGGGGGAGCAGGAACTGAAGCTTTCTTT
v_call: TRBV7-2; clone_size: few; j_call: TRBJ1-2; d_call: -; cdr3_aa: CASSLGFRRGVNYGYTF; cdr3_nt: TGTGCCAGCAGCTTAGGTTTCCGTAGGGGGGTTAACTATGGCTACACCTTC
v_call: TRBV7-2; clone_size: many; j_call: TRBJ1-5; d_call: TRBD1; cdr3_aa: CASRPGTGINQPQHF; cdr3_nt: TGTGCCAGCAGACCCGGGACAGGGATCAATCAGCCCCAGCATTTT
v_call: TRBV7-6; clone_size: -; j_call: TRBJ2-3; d_call: -; cdr3_aa: CASSLRRAANPTQYF; cdr3_nt: TGTGCCAGCAGCTTACGTCGCGCGGCAAACCCTACGCAGTATTTT
v_call: TRBV6-2/TRBV6-3; clone_size: -; j_call: TRBJ1-2; d_call: TRBD1; cdr3_aa: CASTRDSYYGYTF; cdr3_nt: TGTGCCAGCACGAGGGACAGCTATTATGGCTACACCTTC
v_call: TRBV10-3; clone_size: -; j_call: TRBJ2-1; d_call: -; cdr3_aa: CAIGGGSSYNEQFF; cdr3_nt: TGTGCCATCGGAGGGGGGAGCTCCTACAATGAGCAGTTCTTC
v_call: TRBV7-6; clone_size: many; j_call: TRBJ2-1; d_call: TRBD2; cdr3_aa: CASSPQVGSGNGDEQFF; cdr3_nt: TGTGCCAGCAGCCCACAAGTGGGTAGCGGGAATGGTGATGAGCAGTTCTTC
v_call: TRBV6-5; clone_size: few; j_call: TRBJ1-2; d_call: -; cdr3_aa: CASSYSGVGGGYGYTF; cdr3_nt: TGTGCCAGCAGTTACTCGGGAGTCGGCGGGGGCTATGGCTACACCTTC
v_call: TRBV19; clone_size: few; j_call: TRBJ1-1; d_call: TRBD1; cdr3_aa: CASSIPTDRAKAFF; cdr3_nt: TGTGCCAGTAGTATCCCCACGGACAGGGCTAAAGCTTTCTTT
v_call: TRBV7-9; clone_size: few; j_call: TRBJ1-2; d_call: TRBD1; cdr3_aa: CASSLGALTGYYGYTF; cdr3_nt: TGTGCCAGCAGCTTAGGAGCGTTGACAGGGTACTATGGCTACACCTTC
v_call: TRBV7-2; clone_size: -; j_call: TRBJ2-3; d_call: -; cdr3_aa: CASSSEATDTQYF; cdr3_nt: TGTGCCAGCAGCTCTGAAGCCACAGATACGCAGTATTTT
v_call: TRBV19; clone_size: few; j_call: TRBJ2-5; d_call: TRBD1; cdr3_aa: CASSTSTTGVGETQYF; cdr3_nt: TGTGCCAGTAGTACCTCAACGACAGGGGTCGGAGAGACCCAGTACTTC
v_call: TRBV11-3; clone_size: -; j_call: TRBJ2-2; d_call: TRBD2; cdr3_aa: CASSPGLAGAGRELFF; cdr3_nt: TGTGCCAGCAGCCCGGGACTAGCGGGGGCCGGCCGGGAGCTGTTTTTT
v_call: TRBV7-6; clone_size: -; j_call: TRBJ1-2; d_call: -; cdr3_aa: CASSFGTDPYGYTF; cdr3_nt: TGTGCCAGCAGCTTCGGGACGGACCCCTATGGCTACACCTTC
v_call: TRBV7-8; clone_size: -; j_call: TRBJ1-1; d_call: -; cdr3_aa: CASLEGDTEAFF; cdr3_nt: TGTGCCAGCTTGGAAGGGGACACTGAAGCTTTCTTT
v_call: TRBV2; clone_size: -; j_call: TRBJ2-3; d_call: -; cdr3_aa: CASSVVRRALGTDTQYF; cdr3_nt: TGTGCCAGCAGTGTAGTACGACGGGCCTTAGGCACAGATACGCAGTATTTT
v_call: TRBV28; clone_size: few; j_call: TRBJ1-5; d_call: -; cdr3_aa: CASSAPMTRQPQHF; cdr3_nt: TGTGCCAGCAGTGCTCCTATGACGCGTCAGCCCCAGCATTTT
v_call: TRBV7-2; clone_size: many; j_call: TRBJ2-1; d_call: TRBD2; cdr3_aa: CASSLRSGRENNEQFF; cdr3_nt: TGTGCCAGCAGCTTAAGGTCAGGGCGGGAGAACAATGAGCAGTTCTTC
v_call: TRBV7-2; clone_size: many; j_call: TRBJ2-7; d_call: -; cdr3_aa: CASSQGQGREQYF; cdr3_nt: TGTGCCAGCAGCCAGGGGCAGGGACGCGAGCAGTACTTC
v_call: TRBV12-3/TRBV12-4; clone_size: -; j_call: TRBJ2-3; d_call: -; cdr3_aa: CASKRDSLPTDTQYF; cdr3_nt: TGTGCCAGTAAACGGGACTCCTTACCCACAGATACGCAGTATTTT
v_call: TRBV12-3/TRBV12-4; clone_size: -; j_call: TRBJ2-1; d_call: -; cdr3_aa: CASSRGRTENEQFF; cdr3_nt: TGTGCCAGCAGCCGAGGGCGGACAGAAAATGAGCAGTTCTTC
v_call: TRBV6-6; clone_size: -; j_call: TRBJ1-4; d_call: -; cdr3_aa: CASSYSSGGREKLFF; cdr3_nt: TGTGCCAGCAGTTACTCGTCGGGGGGCAGGGAAAAACTGTTTTTT
v_call: TRBV19; clone_size: few; j_call: TRBJ2-2; d_call: -; cdr3_aa: CASSFPRGYTGELFF; cdr3_nt: TGTGCCAGTAGTTTCCCTAGGGGGTACACCGGGGAGCTGTTTTTT
v_call: TRBV6-5; clone_size: few; j_call: TRBJ1-2; d_call: -; cdr3_aa: CASSYEWGIGYTF; cdr3_nt: TGTGCCAGCAGTTACGAATGGGGCATTGGCTACACCTTC
v_call: TRBV28; clone_size: -; j_call: TRBJ1-2; d_call: -; cdr3_aa: CASDSGGSYGYTF; cdr3_nt: TGTGCCAGCGATTCTGGGGGTAGCTATGGCTACACCTTC
v_call: TRBV5-6; clone_size: -; j_call: TRBJ1-2; d_call: TRBD1; cdr3_aa: CASSLAGTGAPEGYTF; cdr3_nt: TGTGCCAGCAGCTTGGCCGGGACAGGGGCTCCGGAAGGCTACACCTTC
v_call: TRBV29-1; clone_size: -; j_call: TRBJ1-2; d_call: -; cdr3_aa: CSVERGASLYGYTF; cdr3_nt: TGCAGCGTTGAACGGGGGGCGTCTCTCTATGGCTACACCTTC
v_call: TRBV7-9; clone_size: few; j_call: TRBJ2-7; d_call: -; cdr3_aa: CASSLEGGTSYEQYF; cdr3_nt: TGTGCCAGCAGCTTAGAGGGCGGAACCTCCTACGAGCAGTACTTC
v_call: TRBV6-6; clone_size: -; j_call: TRBJ2-2; d_call: -; cdr3_aa: CATQRLTLRTGELFF; cdr3_nt: TGTGCCACCCAGAGGCTAACCCTTAGGACCGGGGAGCTGTTTTTT
v_call: TRBV12-5; clone_size: -; j_call: TRBJ1-2; d_call: -; cdr3_aa: CASGLAPGGGYTF; cdr3_nt: TGTGCTAGTGGTTTGGCCCCCGGGGGGGGCTACACCTTC
v_call: TRBV10-3; clone_size: -; j_call: TRBJ1-3; d_call: -; cdr3_aa: CAISERERKAGNTIYF; cdr3_nt: TGTGCCATCAGTGAGCGGGAACGGAAGGCGGGAAACACCATATATTTT
v_call: TRBV7-6; clone_size: -; j_call: TRBJ2-6; d_call: TRBD1; cdr3_aa: CASSLAWTGAASGANVLTF; cdr3_nt: TGTGCCAGCAGCTTAGCCTGGACAGGGGCTGCCTCTGGGGCCAACGTCCTGACTTTC
v_call: TRBV7-4; clone_size: -; j_call: TRBJ1-1; d_call: TRBD1; cdr3_aa: CASSEGQARTEAFF; cdr3_nt: TGTGCCAGCAGCGAAGGACAGGCGCGCACTGAAGCTTTCTTT
v_call: TRBV24-1; clone_size: few; j_call: TRBJ2-5; d_call: TRBD1; cdr3_aa: CATSDYGTGQETQYF; cdr3_nt: TGTGCCACCAGTGACTACGGGACAGGTCAAGAGACCCAGTACTTC
v_call: TRBV6-5; clone_size: few; j_call: TRBJ2-1; d_call: TRBD2; cdr3_aa: CASGEGGRGEQFF; cdr3_nt: TGTGCCAGCGGGGAGGGAGGGAGAGGAGAGCAGTTCTTC
v_call: TRBV6-6; clone_size: -; j_call: TRBJ2-2; d_call: TRBD1; cdr3_aa: CASRQQGSGELFF; cdr3_nt: TGTGCCAGCAGGCAACAGGGGTCCGGGGAGCTGTTTTTT
v_call: TRBV5-1; clone_size: few; j_call: TRBJ1-1; d_call: -; cdr3_aa: CASSSFDGTEAFF; cdr3_nt: TGCGCCAGCAGCTCATTTGATGGCACTGAAGCTTTCTTT
v_call: TRBV10-3; clone_size: -; j_call: TRBJ2-7; d_call: TRBD2; cdr3_aa: CAISESPFGGRAEQYF; cdr3_nt: TGTGCCATCAGTGAGTCTCCATTTGGCGGGAGAGCCGAGCAGTACTTC
v_call: TRBV28; clone_size: -; j_call: TRBJ2-7; d_call: -; cdr3_aa: CASSFGPQGPYEQYF; cdr3_nt: TGTGCCAGCAGTTTTGGGCCGCAGGGTCCCTACGAGCAGTACTTC
v_call: TRBV4-3; clone_size: -; j_call: TRBJ1-5; d_call: -; cdr3_aa: CASSQVMGTGNQPQHF; cdr3_nt: TGCGCCAGCAGCCAAGTGATGGGCACCGGTAATCAGCCCCAGCATTTT
v_call: TRBV4-3; clone_size: -; j_call: TRBJ1-4; d_call: -; cdr3_aa: CASSQGTADNEKLFF; cdr3_nt: TGCGCCAGCAGCCAAGGGACAGCTGATAATGAAAAACTGTTTTTT
v_call: TRBV4-3; clone_size: -; j_call: TRBJ2-1; d_call: -; cdr3_aa: CASRQEETGLSADNEQFF; cdr3_nt: TGCGCCAGCCGCCAAGAAGAAACGGGACTTAGTGCGGACAATGAGCAGTTCTTC
v_call: TRBV7-2; clone_size: -; j_call: TRBJ2-5; d_call: TRBD1; cdr3_aa: CASSIQGEGAQYF; cdr3_nt: TGTGCCAGCAGCATTCAGGGGGAAGGGGCCCAGTACTTC
v_call: TRBV14; clone_size: -; j_call: TRBJ2-7; d_call: -; cdr3_aa: CASSQESADEQYF; cdr3_nt: TGTGCCAGCAGCCAAGAGAGTGCCGACGAGCAGTACTTC